This is a list of T cell receptor beta chains from one sample in a study of T-cell memory formation after mild COVID-19. Using its own MiXCR run on the 5' RACE reads, TCRdb lists one record per CDR3 protein. The sample lists around 390,000 distinct CDR3 sequences, roughly 15% occurring once. The sequenced sample was PBMCs or a T cell subset sorted from them (not recorded which). These receptors were obtained from a man between 18 and 35 years old who had mild COVID-19 (a few samples of this study predate the infection). Cell type and time point are not known. Both conserved end residues are part of each CDR3. D genes are given only for firm matches. Part of the rows lack a size; the others show once, few, many or a class for expanded clones.

d_call,clone_size,j_call,v_call,cdr3_aa,cdr3_nt
TRBD1,NA,TRBJ1-1,TRBV12-3/TRBV12-4,CASSSHLGQGVNTEAFF,TGTGCCAGCAGTTCCCATCTAGGACAGGGGGTTAACACTGAAGCTTTCTTT
NA,NA,TRBJ2-4,TRBV15,CATSRGEEPKNIQYF,TGTGCCACCAGCAGGGGAGAGGAGCCCAAAAACATTCAGTACTTC
TRBD2,NA,TRBJ2-1,TRBV7-3,CASSPDGGAGEQFF,TGTGCCAGCAGCCCAGATGGGGGAGCGGGAGAGCAGTTCTTC
NA,NA,TRBJ2-1,TRBV4-1,CASSQDRRDEQFF,TGCGCCAGCAGCCAAGATCGTCGCGATGAGCAGTTCTTC
TRBD1,few,TRBJ2-5,TRBV5-6,CASRRWGQGRETQYF,TGTGCCAGCAGGAGATGGGGACAGGGGAGGGAGACCCAGTACTTC
NA,once,TRBJ2-7,TRBV7-8,CASLGGSSYEQYF,TGTGCCAGCCTGGGCGGATCATCCTACGAGCAGTACTTC
NA,NA,TRBJ2-1,TRBV6-5,CASTYWGGRGEQFF,TGTGCCAGCACCTACTGGGGAGGTCGTGGTGAGCAGTTCTTC
TRBD2,NA,TRBJ2-1,TRBV2,CASSDLSGGAYNEQFF,TGTGCCAGCAGTGACCTTAGCGGGGGGGCCTACAATGAGCAGTTCTTC
NA,few,TRBJ2-3,TRBV19,CASRLQNTQYF,TGTGCCAGTAGGCTACAGAATACGCAGTATTTT
NA,NA,TRBJ1-5,TRBV7-2,CASSLLEGQPQHF,TGTGCCAGCAGCTTATTGGAGGGCCAGCCCCAGCATTTT
TRBD1,few,TRBJ1-2,TRBV5-8,CASSRRTGVHGYTF,TGTGCCAGCAGCCGAAGGACAGGCGTTCATGGCTACACCTTC
TRBD1,NA,TRBJ2-1,TRBV24-1,CATSDPGQGSNEQFF,TGTGCCACCAGTGACCCCGGACAGGGTTCCAATGAGCAGTTCTTC
TRBD2,NA,TRBJ2-3,TRBV20-1,CSAHATSGGLDTQYF,TGCAGTGCTCACGCGACTAGCGGGGGGCTAGATACGCAGTATTTT
NA,few,TRBJ2-4,TRBV20-1,CSARAEAKNIQYF,TGCAGTGCTAGAGCGGAAGCCAAAAACATTCAGTACTTC
TRBD2,few,TRBJ2-2,TRBV29-1,CSGQLAGTGELFF,TGCAGCGGTCAACTAGCGGGGACCGGGGAGCTGTTTTTT
TRBD2,NA,TRBJ2-3,TRBV7-2,CASSFTGGAVDTQYF,TGTGCCAGCAGCTTTACCGGGGGGGCAGTGGATACGCAGTATTTT
NA,many,TRBJ1-2,TRBV27,CASSLSDGYGYTF,TGTGCCAGCAGTTTATCTGACGGCTATGGCTACACCTTC
TRBD2,many,TRBJ2-2,TRBV5-1,CASSPLTSGARGELFF,TGCGCCAGCAGCCCGCTGACTAGCGGGGCTCGGGGGGAGCTGTTTTTT
TRBD1,NA,TRBJ2-2,TRBV19,CASSIKDRGPLGTGELFF,TGTGCCAGTAGTATAAAGGACAGGGGGCCCTTGGGCACCGGGGAGCTGTTTTTT
NA,few,TRBJ1-4,TRBV5-1,CASSLTGWGEKLFF,TGCGCCAGCAGCTTGACAGGGTGGGGTGAAAAACTGTTTTTT
NA,NA,TRBJ1-2,TRBV4-2,CASSPSTRGTSKINYGYTF,TGTGCCAGCAGCCCCAGTACGAGGGGAACGAGCAAGATTAACTATGGCTACACCTTC
NA,NA,TRBJ2-3,TRBV15,CATSRDVGTDTQYF,TGTGCCACCAGCAGAGATGTGGGCACAGATACGCAGTATTTT